This T cell receptor (beta chain) is drawn from a study of radiation and T cells in renal cell carcinoma. Indicated time point: blood 4 weeks post-SBRT, at nephrectomy. Stated treatment: 15 Gy SBRT to primary tumor, nephrectomy 4 weeks later. The tumor was a clear cell renal cell carcinoma. V was clipped by 1 base and J by 1 base, with 10 bases between them. The length of the CDR3 is 15 residues. The germline gives CDR1 SEHNR, CDR2 FQNEAQ (reference sequence). For this clone: The antigen remains unidentified.

Study results and caveats: Top tumor clonotypes rose in blood 2 weeks post-radiation, then contracted.

Repertoires were generated with immunoSEQ multiplex PCR, while TCRdb's copy carries only in-frame clones and drops some. The sample lists around 140,000 clones; 75% to 90% were seen once. The chain recombines TRBV7-9 with TRBJ2-5; D could derive from TRBD1 or TRBD2 (5 bases each). The sample was blood, taken from a patient whose treatment included radiotherapy and nephrectomy. The source is a woman aged 50 to 60 with renal cell carcinoma. This CDR3 is CASSLGFGGQETQYF. As DNA, the CDR3 is TGTGCCAGCAGCTTAGGTTTTGGGGGCCAAGAGACCCAGTACTTC.